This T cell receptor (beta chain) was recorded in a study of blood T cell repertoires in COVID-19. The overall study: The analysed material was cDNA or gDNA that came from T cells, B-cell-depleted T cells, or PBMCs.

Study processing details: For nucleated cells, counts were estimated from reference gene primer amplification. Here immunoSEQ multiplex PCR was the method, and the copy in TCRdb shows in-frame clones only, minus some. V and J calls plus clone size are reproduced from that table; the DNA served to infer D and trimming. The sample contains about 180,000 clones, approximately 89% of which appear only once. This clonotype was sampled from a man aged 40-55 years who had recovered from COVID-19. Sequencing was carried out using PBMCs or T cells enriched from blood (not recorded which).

The CDR3 sequence: CASRLAASSYNEQFF. The DNA for the CDR3 is TGTGCCAGCAGACTAGCGGCCAGCTCCTACAATGAGCAGTTCTTC. The chain links TRBV6-5 to TRBJ2-1; TRBD2 matches 8 bases. J gave up 0 bases and V 6 bases, and 4 bases lay outside the gene matches. Per germline, CDR1 MNHEY and CDR2 SVGAGI. The CDR3 covers 15 residues.